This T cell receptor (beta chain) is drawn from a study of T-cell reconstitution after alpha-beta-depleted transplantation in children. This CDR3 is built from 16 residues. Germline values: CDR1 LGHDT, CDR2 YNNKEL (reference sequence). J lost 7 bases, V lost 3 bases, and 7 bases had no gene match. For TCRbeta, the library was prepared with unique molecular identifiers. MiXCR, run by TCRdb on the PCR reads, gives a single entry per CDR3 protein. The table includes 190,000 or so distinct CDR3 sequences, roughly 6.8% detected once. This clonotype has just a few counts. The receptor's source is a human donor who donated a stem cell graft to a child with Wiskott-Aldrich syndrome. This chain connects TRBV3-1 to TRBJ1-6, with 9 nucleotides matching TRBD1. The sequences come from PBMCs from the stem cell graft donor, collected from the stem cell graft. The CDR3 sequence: CASSHDFGTGNSPLHF. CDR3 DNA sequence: TGTGCCAGCAGCCACGATTTTGGGACAGGGAATTCACCCCTCCACTTT.